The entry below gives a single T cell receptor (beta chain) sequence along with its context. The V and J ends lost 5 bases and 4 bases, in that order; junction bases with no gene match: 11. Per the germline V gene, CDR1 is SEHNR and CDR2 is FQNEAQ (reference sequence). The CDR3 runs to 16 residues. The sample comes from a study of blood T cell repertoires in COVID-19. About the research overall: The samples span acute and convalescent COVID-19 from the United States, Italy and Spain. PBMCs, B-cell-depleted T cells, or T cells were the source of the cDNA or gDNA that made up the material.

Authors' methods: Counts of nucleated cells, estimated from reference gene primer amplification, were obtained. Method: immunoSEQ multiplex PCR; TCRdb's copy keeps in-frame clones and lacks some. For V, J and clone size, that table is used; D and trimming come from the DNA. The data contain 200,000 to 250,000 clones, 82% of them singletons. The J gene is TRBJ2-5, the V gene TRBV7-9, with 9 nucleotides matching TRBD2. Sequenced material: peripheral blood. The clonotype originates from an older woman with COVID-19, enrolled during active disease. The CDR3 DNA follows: TGTGCCAGCAGCGCCTTAGCGGGAGTAGGGCCAGAGACCCAGTACTTC. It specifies CASSALAGVGPETQYF.